The clone carrying this T cell receptor beta chain was counted a few times. These data are taken from a study of T cell repertoires in cytomegalovirus infection. Study in general: CMV infection together with matching HLA type was indicated by public TCR beta signatures.

TCRdb recomputed calls from the reads with MiXCR, one row per CDR3 protein. The data hold about 600,000 distinct CDR3 sequences, with more than 20% observed a single time. Sequencing was performed on CD8+ T cells from PBMCs. The receptor was isolated from a human donor in good health (CMV status not recorded). Some clones in this sample may be carry-over from other donors' samples.

The CDR3 DNA reads as TGTGCCATCAGGCCGGGACAGATGAACACTGAAGCTTTCTTT. The encoded protein is CAIRPGQMNTEAFF. The chain links TRBV10-3 to TRBJ1-1, with 7 bases identical to TRBD1. Germline V gene lookup returns CDR1 ENHRY and CDR2 SYGVKD. J gave up 0 bases and V 6 bases, and 4 bases lay outside the gene matches. The length of the CDR3 is 14 residues.